Each of the 21 T cell receptor beta chains below was sequenced from the same sample in a study of TIL therapy for anti-PD-1-resistant metastatic lung cancer. Regarding time point: pre-treatment sample, taken before nivolumab and TIL therapy. This was the immunoSEQ v3 assay. Sequenced by immunoSEQ multiplex PCR; TCRdb stores in-frame clones only, minus some. The repertoire holds under 70,000 clones, with roughly 87% as singletons. The sample consisted of blood, taken at baseline. The receptors were sampled from a person aged 25-80 years with non-small cell lung cancer.

The V gene is TRBV28, the J gene TRBJ2-1; weak D call: TRBD2 (5 bases). Trimming removed 5 bases from V and 13 bases from J, with 12 bases in between. CDR1 MDHEN and CDR2 SYDVKM come from the germline V gene. This CDR3 contains 11 residues. CDR3 sequence reads: CASSTPRVQFF. In DNA form, the CDR3 reads TGTGCCAGCAGTACGCCGCGGGTACAGTTCTTC.

The CDR3 coding sequence is TGTGCCAGCAGCCCGGGACAGGGCAACACTGAAGCTTTCTTT. Residues: CASSPGQGNTEAFF. The J gene is TRBJ1-1, the V gene TRBV3-1 (or the pseudogene TRBV3-2); TRBD1 matches at 9 bases. Germline trimming cut 4 bases from V and 2 bases from J; bases unmatched to any gene: 2. CDR3 length: 14 residues. Germline V gene sequence: CDR1 LGHDT, CDR2 YNNKEL (reference sequence).

The chain uses TRBV12-3 or TRBV12-4 and TRBJ2-3; the D gene is possibly TRBD2 (5 bases). This CDR3 comprises 13 residues. The V end lost 5 bases, the J end lost 6 bases, and 12 bases lay between the germline ends. The CDR3 DNA follows: TGTGCCAGCAGTCCCCCCCCGGGGGATACGCAGTATTTT. Translating it yields CASSPPPGDTQYF.

This rearrangement joins TRBV6-1 to TRBJ2-1, with D hard to call. There are 13 residues in the CDR3. V was trimmed by 2 bases and J by 4 bases, leaving 6 bases between them. Germline values: CDR1 MNHNS, CDR2 SASEGT. The CDR3 loop is CASSERFYNEQFF. CDR3 bases: TGTGCCAGCAGTGAACGGTTTTACAATGAGCAGTTCTTC.

This chain links TRBV27 with TRBJ2-7; a possible D gene is TRBD2 (5 bases). The CDR3 sequence is 14 residues long. Germline CDR1 and CDR2: MNHEY and SMNVEV (reference sequence). V was cut by 0 bases and J by 2 bases, with 8 bases left in between. CDR3: CASSLSRGTYEQYF. As DNA, the CDR3 is TGTGCCAGCAGTTTATCAAGAGGGACCTACGAGCAGTACTTC.

The chain joins TRBV18 to TRBJ2-3, with TRBD1 identical over 8 bases. Germline assignment: CDR1 KGHSH and CDR2 LQKENI. This CDR3 has 15 amino acids. Trimming at V came to 6 bases and at J to 0 bases, leaving 5 bases not matched to a gene. The CDR3 bases are TGTGCCAGCTCCCGGACAGGGATAAGCACAGATACGCAGTATTTT. This gives the protein CASSRTGISTDTQYF.

The chain uses TRBV7-9 and TRBJ2-7; D may be TRBD2 (6 bases). This CDR3 has 12 amino acids. Germline loops: CDR1 SEHNR, CDR2 FQNEAQ (reference sequence). Between the trimmed V and J ends, which lost 5 bases and 6 bases, there was a span of 11 bases. In nucleotides, the CDR3 is TGTGCCAGCAGCCCCACTAGCCCCGAGCAGTACTTC. Protein sequence: CASSPTSPEQYF. Full variable domain (remainder filled in from reference TRBV7-9 and TRBJ2-7): DTGVSQNPRHKITKRGQNVTFRCDPISEHNRLYWYRQTLGQGPEFLTYFQNEAQLEKSRLLSDRFSAERPKGSFSTLEIQRTEQGDSAMYLCASSPTSPEQYFGPGTRLTVT.

V is TRBV3-1 (or the pseudogene TRBV3-2) and J is TRBJ1-1; D ambiguous. The CDR3 length is 14 residues. Germline V gene data show CDR1 as LGHDT and CDR2 as YNNKEL (reference sequence). Trimming left V 2 bases short and J 1 base short, with 8 bases between. Here the CDR3 DNA reads TGTGCCAGCAGCCAAACGACAACGAACACTGAAGCTTTCTTT. The encoded protein is CASSQTTTNTEAFF.

This clone came up a few times. This chain links TRBV3-1 (or the pseudogene TRBV3-2) with TRBJ1-3; maybe TRBD1 (5 bases). CDR1 LGHDT and CDR2 YNNKEL come from the germline V gene (reference sequence). The CDR3 contains 14 residues. V lost 1 base and J lost 9, with 13 bases in between. The CDR3 reads CASSQGNAGGTIYF. CDR3 DNA: TGTGCCAGCAGCCAAGGTAACGCCGGGGGCACCATATATTTT.

The rearrangement joins TRBV29-1 to TRBJ2-5, with TRBD1 as a possible D gene (5 bases). V lost 4 bases and J lost 3, with 9 bases in between. Germline CDR1 SQVTM, CDR2 ANQGSEA. The CDR3 sequence is 12 residues long. The CDR3 protein is CSVGQFEETQYF. The CDR3, as DNA: TGCAGCGTTGGACAGTTCGAAGAGACCCAGTACTTC.

This chain links TRBV1 with TRBJ1-5. TRBV1 is marked as a pseudogene. This CDR3 comprises 16 residues. The CDR3: CTSSQDSRGGNQPQHF. For the CDR3, the DNA is TGCACCAGCAGCCAAGATTCCAGGGGAGGAAATCAGCCCCAGCATTTT.

The gene calls are TRBV11-2 and TRBJ2-7; 11 bases match TRBD1. Germline CDR1 reads SGHAT; CDR2 reads FQNNGV. V lost 1 base to trimming and J lost 0 bases; unmatched junction nucleotides: 11. The CDR3 is made up of 19 amino acids. The CDR3 coding sequence is TGTGCCAGCAGCTTAGCACCGACCGGGACAGGGGGAAACTCCTACGAGCAGTACTTC. It encodes CASSLAPTGTGGNSYEQYF.

This chain connects TRBV4-1 to TRBJ2-3, with D unclear. The V gene's germline CDR1 is MGHRA and CDR2 YSYEKL. V dropped 1 base and J dropped 5 bases, with 13 bases sitting between them. This CDR3 is 15 amino acids long. In DNA, the CDR3 is TGCGCCAGCAGCCAAGGGCCCAGCGTACTAGATACGCAGTATTTT. Encoded protein: CASSQGPSVLDTQYF.

This chain links TRBV7-2 with TRBJ2-4, with TRBD2 identical over 8 bases. Germline V CDR1 and CDR2: SGHTA, FQGNSA. The CDR3 is made up of 16 amino acids. The junction had 12 bases not matched to a gene; V was cut back by 5 bases and J by 6 bases. CDR3 nucleotide sequence: TGTGCCAGCAGCCCTATAGGGCGGGGGGTTGGAAACATTCAGTACTTC. Its translation is CASSPIGRGVGNIQYF.

This chain uses TRBV7-8 with TRBJ1-3; D is unclear. Deletions cut 10 bases from V and 0 bases from J, with 13 bases between. CDR1 and CDR2 from the germline V gene are SGHVS and FQNEAQ. This CDR3 spans 14 amino acids. Here the CDR3 reads CATTQFHSGNTIYF. In DNA, the CDR3 is TGTGCCACCACACAGTTTCACTCTGGAAACACCATATATTTT.

This rearrangement joins TRBV19 to TRBJ2-7; D gene ambiguous. The germline V gene encodes CDR1 LNHDA and CDR2 SQIVND (reference sequence). The CDR3 sequence is 15 residues long. The ends were cut back, 5 bases at V and 2 bases at J, with 16 bases in the middle. CDR3 sequence (DNA): TGTGCCAGTAGTCCTTCCCCAGCCCAAGCCTACGAGCAGTACTTC. Amino acids: CASSPSPAQAYEQYF.

The chain uses TRBV27 and TRBJ1-1; TRBD1 agrees at 10 bases. The germline V gene encodes CDR1 MNHEY and CDR2 SMNVEV (reference sequence). V gave up 5 bases and J gave up 5 bases; unmatched junction bases: 14. The CDR3 runs to 17 residues. Here the CDR3 reads CASSTRGRDRGWTEAFF. The CDR3 coding sequence is TGTGCCAGCAGTACCCGCGGGAGGGACAGGGGTTGGACTGAAGCTTTCTTT.

The V call is TRBV4-1, the J call TRBJ1-1, with TRBD1 matching over 9 bases. Germline CDR1 reads MGHRA; CDR2 reads YSYEKL. The CDR3 is 13 residues long. The ends lost 8 bases at V and 4 bases at J; junction bases unmatched: 5. The DNA for the CDR3 is TGCGCCAGCCAACAGGGGGCCGGCACTGAAGCTTTCTTT. This sequence encodes CASQQGAGTEAFF.

The chain is built from TRBV27 and TRBJ1-6; 9 bases agree with TRBD1. The CDR3 is made up of 14 amino acids. V was pared by 4 bases and J by 13 bases, with 8 bases of the junction left unmatched. Germline V gene data show CDR1 as MNHEY and CDR2 as SMNVEV (reference sequence). The CDR3 reads CASSWGQGSDPLHF. The CDR3 DNA follows: TGTGCCAGCAGTTGGGGACAGGGTAGCGACCCCCTCCACTTT.

This chain links TRBV30 with TRBJ1-5; 8 positions match TRBD1. V dropped 3 bases and J dropped 9; count of bases not matched to a gene: 16. Germline-derived CDR1 and CDR2 are GTSNPN and SVGIG (reference sequence). The CDR3 has 16 amino acids. The CDR3 bases are TGTGCCTGGAGCGCCCCCGGGGACAGGAGACTGAGGCCCCAGCATTTT. This codes for CAWSAPGDRRLRPQHF.

This clone showed up just a few times. The rearrangement joins TRBV25-1 to TRBJ1-5; TRBD1 might be the D (6 bases). Germline CDR1 reads MGHDK; CDR2 reads SYGVNS. Trimming stripped 4 bases from V and 1 base from J, with 8 bases between. The CDR3 runs to 14 residues. The CDR3: CASSGGQSNQPQHF. As DNA, the CDR3 is TGTGCCAGCAGTGGAGGACAGAGCAATCAGCCCCAGCATTTT. The full variable domain, completed using reference TRBV25-1 and TRBJ1-5, is EADIYQTPRYLVIGTGKKITLECSQTMGHDKMYWYQQDPGMELHLIHYSYGVNSTEKGDLSSESTVSRIRTEHFPLTLESARPSHTSQYLCASSGGQSNQPQHFGDGTRLSIL.